This T cell receptor beta chain was identified in a study of cytomegalovirus exposure and HLA in healthy donors. Study results and caveats: Per a prior analysis, the majority of TCR beta V segments were productive roughly 90% or roughly 30% of the time.

As regards this clone: Its antigen is currently unknown.

Amplification used 60 Vbeta primers and 13 Jbeta primers. The method was immunoSEQ multiplex PCR; TCRdb's version includes in-frame clones alone and lacks a portion of them. The sample lists around 140,000 clones; 70% to 80% were seen once. The V and J ends lost 9 bases and 2 bases, in that order; junction bases with no gene match: 3. Germline CDR1 reads MNHEY; CDR2 reads SVGAGI. The CDR3 contains 13 residues. Sequenced input: PBMCs. This receptor was obtained from a woman aged 55-75 years in good health and CMV-seropositive. This chain joins TRBV6-5 and TRBJ1-2, with 10 positions matching TRBD1. The CDR3 region has the DNA TGTGCCAGTGGACAGGGGGAGAACTATGGCTACACCTTC. The encoded protein is CASGQGENYGYTF.